This TCR beta chain originates from a study of T cells in Graves' hyperthyroidism and ophthalmopathy (dated by TCRdb to about 2019). Background for the entire study: Peripheral blood was collected at initial diagnosis, before any treatment. Whether ophthalmopathy could be predicted prospectively was tested in an independent validation cohort made up of 18 to 20 hyperthyroidism patients plus 17 patients who later progressed to ophthalmopathy. Once sampling was done, hyperthyroidism patients were given methimazole at a starting dose of 30 mg daily, whereas ophthalmopathy patients were given high-dose intravenous methylprednisolone. To identify TCR V-J signatures that set the groups apart, the researchers used a discovery cohort of approximately 98 patients, made up of about 44 with Graves' ophthalmopathy and approximately 57 with stable Graves' hyperthyroidism. For training and testing, the approximately 97 patients in the discovery cohort were randomly divided in a 7:3 ratio. Thyroid tissue and blood T-cell repertoires from six Graves' hyperthyroidism patients were also compared in the study. TCR Vbeta CDR3 sequencing of approximately 140 peripheral blood samples (over 40 ophthalmopathy, 70 to 85 hyperthyroidism and some 17 progressor patients) is reported in the paper. On the study overall, not on this receptor specifically: Sample size was not statistically predetermined, and investigators were not blinded to group allocation. Most expanded thyroid clonotypes (frequency above 0.001) were also detected in blood, a finding suggesting that blood repertoires may reflect thyroid immune responses. A model built on a 13 V-J signature distinguished ophthalmopathy from stable hyperthyroidism, reaching roughly 88% sensitivity and 81.08% specificity in cross-validation and 80%/75% in testing. During validation, the model predicted progression to ophthalmopathy a median of roughly six months ahead of onset, with almost 71% sensitivity and around 72% specificity.

V lost 5 bases and J lost 0 bases, and the count of bases not matched to a germline gene is 3. According to the germline V gene, CDR1 reads MNHNS and CDR2 reads SASEGT. Spanning cysteine to phenylalanine, the CDR3 consists of 15 amino acids. Of all the DNA, just the CDR3 is kept, 45 bases in frame from base 1. For this clonotype: Which antigen it targets is not known. There are no base qualities to consult, and no much larger clone falls within one base.

The TCR beta CDR3 regions were amplified from RNA transcripts. The TCR CDR3 was subjected to a first round of RT-PCR using the HTBI primer set and the Qiagen OneStep RT-PCR kit. The libraries were constructed in a second round of multiplex PCR and then size-selected and purified. The libraries were sequenced on an Illumina HiSeq2000 using paired-end 100 bp reads. The published analysis was carried out like this. SOAPnuke was used to process the raw data, removing reads that contained adapters or uncalled bases, had a mean Phred below 15, or lacked an exact match to the constant primer or identifier. COPE v1.2.5 was used to merge the high-quality paired reads, and each unique nucleotide sequence was defined as a clonotype. MiTCR v1.1 was used to align the clonotypes against IMGT TRBV, TRBD and TRBJ reference segments. Only V-J combinations with frequency above 0.0001, covering about 99% of repertoires, were analysed. A TCS score was defined as the ratio between F50 (clonal expansion) and ExV (chaos), using BLOSUM62-based TCRdist between CDR3 peptides within each V-J. Welch's t-statistics and random forest reduced 514 V-J features to 13, which were used in a naive Bayes classifier (R e1071). TCRdb itself trimmed the public reads at Q25 with fastp, ran MiXCR and retained productive beta chains. Each CDR3 protein gets just one entry, which takes the most common genes and DNA from the rows behind it. None of the V and J calls come from the authors' own analysis; TCRdb made them. Counted in this sample were around 500,000 distinct CDR3 sequences; around 13% of them appeared once. The top ten clonotypes cover approximately 13% of the sample.

A patient counted as having stable Graves' hyperthyroidism if no progression to ophthalmopathy occurred over 18 months of follow-up. Hyperthyroidism patients were newly diagnosed, had a disease duration of under 2 months, and were aged 18 to 65 years. Patients with uncontrolled infections, other autoimmune diseases, pregnancy or lactation were excluded. Clinical symptoms, serum thyroxine and TRAb, thyroid ultrasound, and orbital computed tomography formed the basis for the diagnoses. Ficoll-Paque density gradient centrifugation was used to isolate PBMCs from 9.5 to 10 ml of fresh peripheral blood. Trizol reagent was used to extract total RNA, and RNA quality was then checked on an Agilent 2100 Bioanalyzer.

The sequenced material came from blood. The receptor was isolated from a woman aged 35 to 49 with Graves' hyperthyroidism. The sequence joins TRBV6-1 to TRBJ1-3; 8 bases in between match TRBD1. CDR3 protein: CASSSQGDSGNTIYF. Here is the DNA: TGTGCCAGCAGTTCACAGGGGGACTCTGGAAACACCATATATTTT.